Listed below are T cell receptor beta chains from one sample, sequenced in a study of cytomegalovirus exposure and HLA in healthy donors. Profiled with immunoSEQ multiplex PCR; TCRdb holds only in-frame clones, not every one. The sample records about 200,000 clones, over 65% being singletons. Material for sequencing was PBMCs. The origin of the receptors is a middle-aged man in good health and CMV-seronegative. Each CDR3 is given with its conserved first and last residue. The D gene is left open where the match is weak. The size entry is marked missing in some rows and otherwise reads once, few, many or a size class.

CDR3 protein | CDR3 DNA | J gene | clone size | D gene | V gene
CASSLGTQVRYEQYF | TGTGCCAGCAGCTTAGGAACCCAGGTTAGATACGAGCAGTACTTC | TRBJ2-7 | . | . | TRBV11-3
CASSSARQASPLHF | TGTGCCAGCAGCTCGGCTCGACAGGCTTCACCCCTCCACTTT | TRBJ1-6 | . | . | TRBV9
CASSHVDRGGYTF | TGCGCCAGCAGCCACGTGGACAGGGGCGGCTACACCTTC | TRBJ1-2 | . | TRBD1 | TRBV4-3
CASSESGTGRTGELFF | TGCGCCAGCAGTGAGTCCGGGACAGGGAGGACCGGGGAGCTGTTTTTT | TRBJ2-2 | . | TRBD1 | TRBV10-1
CAIRSDRGGGKNYGYTF | TGTGCCATCAGATCGGACAGGGGTGGGGGAAAGAACTATGGCTACACCTTC | TRBJ1-2 | few | TRBD1 | TRBV10-3
CASSGDILEAFF | TGTGCCAGCAGTGGGGACATCCTTGAAGCTTTCTTT | TRBJ1-1 | many | . | TRBV28
CASSLRAGGIDEQFF | TGTGCCAGCTCCCTCCGAGCGGGGGGGATCGATGAGCAGTTCTTC | TRBJ2-1 | once | TRBD2 | TRBV18
CASSLKGAAYEQYF | TGCGCCAGCAGCTTGAAGGGGGCGGCCTACGAGCAGTACTTC | TRBJ2-7 | . | TRBD1 | TRBV5-1
CASSTLAGVDNEQFF | TGTGCCAGCAGCACCCTAGCGGGAGTCGACAATGAGCAGTTCTTC | TRBJ2-1 | . | TRBD2 | TRBV13
CASSGRGETQYF | TGTGCCAGCAGCGGGAGGGGTGAGACCCAGTACTTC | TRBJ2-5 | . | TRBD2 | TRBV11-2
CASRLQANTEAFF | TGTGCCAGCAGACTACAGGCGAACACTGAAGCTTTCTTT | TRBJ1-1 | . | . | TRBV2
CASSALATGELFF | TGTGCCAGCAGCGCGCTAGCCACCGGGGAGCTGTTTTTT | TRBJ2-2 | . | . | TRBV9
CASSLRASGSSYNEQFF | TGTGCCAGCAGCTTAAGGGCTAGCGGTAGCTCCTACAATGAGCAGTTCTTC | TRBJ2-1 | . | TRBD2 | TRBV7-3
CSVEDRGGEGGYTF | TGCAGCGTTGAAGACCGAGGGGGTGAGGGCGGCTACACCTTC | TRBJ1-2 | . | . | TRBV29-1
CASSFWGQGYTGELFF | TGTGCCAGCAGCTTTTGGGGACAGGGGTACACCGGGGAGCTGTTTTTT | TRBJ2-2 | . | TRBD1 | TRBV5-6
CASSPGQGLGEQYF | TGTGCCAGCAGCCCAGGACAGGGATTGGGCGAGCAGTACTTC | TRBJ2-7 | . | TRBD1 | TRBV7-9
CANSPTGNYGYTF | TGTGCCAACAGTCCTACAGGGAACTATGGCTACACCTTC | TRBJ1-2 | . | . | TRBV6-5
CASSLEASSYEQYF | TGTGCCAGCAGTTTAGAGGCCAGCTCCTACGAGCAGTACTTC | TRBJ2-7 | . | . | TRBV27
CASSPAGGNGSPLHF | TGTGCCAGCTCACCAGCAGGGGGAAATGGTTCACCCCTCCACTTT | TRBJ1-6 | . | TRBD1 | TRBV18
CATQNGLNYNEQFF | TGTGCCACCCAAAACGGACTAAACTACAATGAGCAGTTCTTC | TRBJ2-1 | . | . | TRBV28
CASSFLGGEETQYF | TGTGCCAGCAGCTTCCTAGGAGGGGAAGAGACCCAGTACTTC | TRBJ2-5 | once | . | TRBV7-9
CSVGQGAYNEQFF | TGCAGCGTTGGGCAGGGGGCCTACAATGAGCAGTTCTTC | TRBJ2-1 | . | TRBD1 | TRBV29-1
CASSLGQMNTEAFF | TGTGCCAGCAGCTTAGGGCAGATGAACACTGAAGCTTTCTTT | TRBJ1-1 | . | . | TRBV13
CASSSRTSGGRLQREFF | TGTGCCAGCAGCTCCCGGACTAGCGGGGGGCGACTACAGAGAGAGTTCTTC | TRBJ2-1 | . | TRBD2 | TRBV7-9
CASSSGQGLTEAFF | TGTGCCAGCAGTTCCGGACAGGGACTCACTGAAGCTTTCTTT | TRBJ1-1 | . | TRBD1 | TRBV2